These T cell receptor beta chains were read from a single sample in a study of early T cells in non-severe SARS-CoV-2 infection. TCRdb reprocessed the 5' RACE reads with MiXCR, giving one entry per CDR3 protein. The sample lists roughly 52,000 distinct CDR3 sequences; under 7% were seen once. Specimen: whole blood, collected at baseline. These receptors all come from an adult who was a healthcare worker with PCR-confirmed SARS-CoV-2 infection or an uninfected control (not recorded which). Both conserved end residues are part of each CDR3. The D gene is left open where the match is weak. Clone size is not always given. Where it is, it says once, few, many or a class for expanded clones.

j_gene	abundance	v_gene	d_gene	CDR3aa	CDR3nt
TRBJ1-6	few	TRBV20-1	-	CSVQKDSGYNSPLHF	TGCAGTGTACAGAAAGACAGCGGCTATAATTCACCCCTCCACTTT
TRBJ2-7	few	TRBV28	-	CASRRAYEQYF	TGTGCCAGCCGCCGGGCCTACGAGCAGTACTTC
TRBJ2-1	few	TRBV4-3	TRBD2	CASSRESQRGSYNEQFF	TGCGCCAGCAGCCGGGAAAGCCAGCGGGGCTCCTACAATGAGCAGTTCTTC
TRBJ1-6	many	TRBV20-1	TRBD1	CSARRQGENSPLHF	TGCAGTGCCCGAAGACAGGGGGAAAATTCACCCCTCCACTTT
TRBJ2-1	many	TRBV11-2	TRBD2	CASSPSGGAGVQFF	TGTGCCAGCAGCCCGAGCGGGGGGGCCGGAGTGCAGTTCTTC
TRBJ2-4	many	TRBV6-2/TRBV6-3	-	CASTGTQALAKNIQYF	TGTGCCAGCACCGGCACCCAAGCCCTAGCCAAAAACATTCAGTACTTC
TRBJ2-5	-	TRBV7-6	TRBD1	CASSPGQGRIQETQYF	TGTGCCAGCAGCCCGGGACAGGGGAGAATCCAAGAGACCCAGTACTTC
TRBJ1-5	many	TRBV27	-	CASSLLGGLGNQPQHF	TGTGCCAGCAGTTTATTAGGGGGTTTGGGCAATCAGCCCCAGCATTTT
TRBJ1-1	-	TRBV29-1	-	CSVSTDGATEAFF	TGCAGCGTTTCAACGGACGGAGCCACTGAAGCTTTCTTT
TRBJ2-3	few	TRBV27	-	CASIASGGVLDTQYF	TGTGCCAGCATCGCGAGCGGAGGTGTCTTAGATACGCAGTATTTT
TRBJ2-7	-	TRBV11-2	-	CASSGTVISEQYF	TGTGCCAGCAGCGGGACGGTTATCTCTGAGCAGTACTTC
TRBJ2-7	many	TRBV19	-	CASSATSGGSEQYF	TGTGCCAGTAGTGCTACGTCTGGGGGGAGCGAGCAGTACTTC
TRBJ1-2	many	TRBV11-2	-	CASSLSQF	TGTGCCAGCAGCTTGTCACAATTC
TRBJ2-6	-	TRBV4-1	-	CASRPRGDSGANVLTF	TGCGCCAGCAGGCCCAGGGGTGACTCTGGGGCCAACGTCCTGACTTTC
TRBJ2-3	-	TRBV7-3	TRBD1	CASSSQGATSTDTQYF	TGTGCCAGCAGCTCACAGGGGGCCACTAGCACAGATACGCAGTATTTT
TRBJ2-7	-	TRBV6-6	TRBD1	CASSDRGQGFYEQYF	TGTGCCAGCAGTGACCGGGGACAGGGGTTTTACGAGCAGTACTTC
TRBJ1-1	few	TRBV5-5	-	CASSLGVRHGDTEAFF	TGTGCCAGCAGCCTGGGGGTACGCCATGGCGACACTGAAGCTTTCTTT
TRBJ2-3	many	TRBV7-9	TRBD2	CAGDLIGGGSTDTQYF	TGTGCGGGGGATCTAATTGGCGGGGGATCGACAGATACGCAGTATTTT
TRBJ2-4	-	TRBV5-6	-	CASRLRGLTKNIQYF	TGTGCCAGCAGATTACGGGGGCTCACCAAAAACATTCAGTACTTC
TRBJ1-1	many	TRBV28	TRBD1	CASRTGMVVNTEAFF	TGTGCCAGCAGGACAGGGATGGTAGTGAACACTGAAGCTTTCTTT
TRBJ1-2	few	TRBV6-6	-	CASSYSTEYGYTF	TGTGCCAGCAGTTACTCGACAGAATATGGCTACACCTTC
TRBJ2-3	-	TRBV7-2	TRBD2	CASSLGRGGLKPDTQYF	TGTGCCAGCAGCTTAGGGCGGGGGGGCTTAAAACCAGATACGCAGTATTTT
TRBJ2-7	-	TRBV7-9	-	CASSLRGAGNEQYF	TGTGCCAGCAGCTTACGGGGGGCTGGAAACGAGCAGTACTTC
TRBJ2-1	-	TRBV11-3	-	CASSLDRGQTYNEQFF	TGTGCCAGCAGCTTAGATAGAGGACAGACGTACAATGAGCAGTTCTTC